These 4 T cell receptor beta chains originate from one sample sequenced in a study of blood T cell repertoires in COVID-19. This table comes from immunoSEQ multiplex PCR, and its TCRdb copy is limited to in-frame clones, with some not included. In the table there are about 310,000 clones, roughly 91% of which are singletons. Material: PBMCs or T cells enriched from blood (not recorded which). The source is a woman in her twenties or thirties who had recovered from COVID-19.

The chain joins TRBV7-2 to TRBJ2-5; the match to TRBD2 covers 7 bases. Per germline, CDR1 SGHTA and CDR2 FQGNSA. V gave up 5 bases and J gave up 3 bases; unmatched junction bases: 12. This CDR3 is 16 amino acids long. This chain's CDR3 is CASSPRASGTEETQYF. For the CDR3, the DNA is TGTGCCAGCAGCCCTCGGGCTAGCGGTACGGAAGAGACCCAGTACTTC.

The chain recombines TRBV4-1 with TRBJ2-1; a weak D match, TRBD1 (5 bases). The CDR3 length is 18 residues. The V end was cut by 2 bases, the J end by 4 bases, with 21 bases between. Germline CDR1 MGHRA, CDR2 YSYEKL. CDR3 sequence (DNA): TGCGCCAGCAGCCAACTAAGAGCTCAGGGCGGAAGATACAATGAGCAGTTCTTC. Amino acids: CASSQLRAQGGRYNEQFF.

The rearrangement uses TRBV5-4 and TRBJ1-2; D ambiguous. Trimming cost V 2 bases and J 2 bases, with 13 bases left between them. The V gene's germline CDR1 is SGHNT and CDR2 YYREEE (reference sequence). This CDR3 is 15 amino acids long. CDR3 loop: CASSFLTPGNYGYTF. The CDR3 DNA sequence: TGTGCCAGCAGCTTCCTGACACCAGGAAACTATGGCTACACCTTC.

The CDR3: CASSQGDREAQPQHF. CDR3 coding DNA: TGCGCCAGCAGCCAAGGGGACAGGGAGGCTCAGCCCCAGCATTTT. The chain employs TRBV4-1 and TRBJ1-5; 9 nucleotides agree with TRBD1. CDR1 is MGHRA and CDR2 is YSYEKL in the germline V gene. This CDR3 spans 15 amino acids. V shed 1 base and J 6 bases; nucleotides not matched to a gene: 4.